Following are 29 T cell receptor beta chains from one sample sequenced in a study of blood T cells in healthy people across ages. Through a sample-barcoded 5' primer and a J-beta primer mix, a second PCR was run for roughly 6 to 12 cycles. Via MiXCR, TCRdb re-called the 5' RACE reads, giving one row per CDR3 protein. The sample shows about 900,000 distinct CDR3 sequences, roughly 48% of them seen only once. The sequenced sample was blood. The receptors derive from a man in his thirties or forties in good health.

The J gene is TRBJ2-3, the V gene TRBV20-1; 8 positions agree with TRBD1. The ends lost 5 bases at V and 1 base at J; junction bases unmatched: 8. Germline assignment: CDR1 DFQATT and CDR2 SNEGSKA (reference sequence). The CDR3 spans 15 residues. The CDR3 DNA follows: TGCAGTGCTCCCGGGGACAGGACGGGCACAGATACGCAGTATTTT. Its protein product is CSAPGDRTGTDTQYF.

This sequence joins TRBV9 and TRBJ2-3; 7 positions agree with TRBD1. Germline assignment: CDR1 SGDLS and CDR2 YYNGEE. The CDR3 loop spans 17 amino acids. V shed 1 base, J shed 2 bases, and the junction held 10 bases outside the gene matches. The CDR3 region has the DNA TGTGCCAGCAGCGTATCCTTCGGGACAGCTAACACAGATACGCAGTATTTT. It specifies CASSVSFGTANTDTQYF.

This sequence joins TRBV28 and TRBJ2-3; 8 positions match TRBD2. The CDR3 is 14 amino acids. V was pared by 6 bases and J by 4 bases, with 6 bases of the junction left unmatched. CDR1 and CDR2 (germline): MDHEN, SYDVKM. The CDR3 coding sequence is TGTGCCAGCAGACCGGGGGGGCCGGCAGATACGCAGTATTTT. Protein: CASRPGGPADTQYF.

The chain couples TRBV12-3 or TRBV12-4 to TRBJ1-1; D gene ambiguous. The CDR3 length is 13 residues. V was trimmed by 6 bases and J by 3 bases, leaving 11 bases between them. The chain's CDR3 is CASRWEEDTEAFF. Written as DNA, the CDR3 is TGTGCCAGCAGGTGGGAAGAGGACACTGAAGCTTTCTTT.

Only a few counts were recorded for this clonotype. The chain is built from TRBV6-5 and TRBJ2-1, with TRBD2 identical over 16 bases. The CDR3 contains 18 residues. Losses at the gene ends were 0 bases for V and 9 bases for J; bases not matched to a gene: 8. Per germline, CDR1 MNHEY and CDR2 SVGAGI. As DNA, the CDR3 is TGTGCCAGCAGTTACTCTGGGACTAGCGGGGGGGCATCAGGTGAGCAGTTCTTC. Encoded protein: CASSYSGTSGGASGEQFF.

V is TRBV3-1 and J is TRBJ2-7; D uncertain. Per germline, CDR1 LGHDT and CDR2 YNNKEL (reference sequence). The CDR3 runs to 14 residues. V lost 0 bases to trimming and J lost 4 bases, with 10 bases between them. The CDR3 nucleotides are TGTGCCAGCAGCCAAGATCTCTCCGGATACGAGCAGTACTTC. Amino acids: CASSQDLSGYEQYF.

This clonotype occurred a few times. The chain recombines TRBV27 with TRBJ2-3; D is unresolved. The CDR3 is 13 residues long. From germline, CDR1 is MNHEY and CDR2 SMNVEV (reference sequence). The V end lost 6 bases, the J end lost 3 bases, and 10 bases lay between the germline ends. In DNA form, the CDR3 reads TGTGCCAGCAGCCGGAAGGATACAGATACGCAGTATTTT. This translates into CASSRKDTDTQYF.

V gene TRBV12-3 or TRBV12-4 combines with J gene TRBJ2-1, with D tentatively TRBD2 (7 bases). The V end lost 8 bases, the J end lost 8 bases, and 22 bases lay between the germline ends. The CDR3 has 15 amino acids. Here the CDR3 DNA reads TGTGCCAGCTGGGCGGTCGCGGGGGCCCAGTATGAGCAGTTCTTC. Protein: CASWAVAGAQYEQFF.

A few counts support this clonotype. The J gene is TRBJ2-2, the V gene TRBV3-1, with 9 nucleotides matching TRBD1. The V gene's germline CDR1 is LGHDT and CDR2 YNNKEL (reference sequence). The CDR3 consists of 15 residues. With V trimmed by 3 bases and J by 4 bases, 3 bases remained unmatched. The CDR3 DNA reads TGTGCCAGCAGCCAGGGGGACAGGGTCACCGGGGAGCTGTTTTTT. Its translation is CASSQGDRVTGELFF. Full variable domain (outside the CDR3, taken from reference TRBV3-1 and TRBJ2-2): DTAVSQTPKYLVTQMGNDKSIKCEQNLGHDTMYWYKQDSKKFLKIMFSYNNKELIINETVPNRFSPKSPDKAHLNLHINSLELGDSAVYFCASSQGDRVTGELFFGEGSRLTVL.

V gene TRBV7-9 combines with J gene TRBJ2-3; 11 nucleotides align to TRBD2. Germline-derived CDR1 and CDR2 are SEHNR and FQNEAQ (reference sequence). The CDR3 contains 15 residues. J gave up 5 bases and V 4 bases, and 5 bases lay outside the gene matches. For the CDR3, the DNA is TGTGCCAGCAGCTCCCTAGCGGGGGGAGGAGATACGCAGTATTTT. Its protein is CASSSLAGGGDTQYF.

The table lists this clonotype with a count of one. The genes are TRBV30 and TRBJ2-7, with a weak D call TRBD1 (6 bases). The V gene's germline CDR1 is GTSNPN and CDR2 SVGIG (reference sequence). The CDR3 consists of 13 residues. The V and J ends lost 5 bases and 3 bases respectively, with 14 bases between them. CDR3 region: CAWGSTGFYEQYF. The CDR3 DNA sequence: TGTGCCTGGGGCTCGACAGGCTTCTACGAGCAGTACTTC.

This clonotype has more than one count but fewer than ten. The chain couples TRBV12-3 or TRBV12-4 to TRBJ2-1, with 8 bases lining up with TRBD1. This CDR3 spans 14 amino acids. V was clipped by 6 bases and J by 8 bases; unmatched bases: 9. CDR3 DNA: TGTGCCAGCAGCCTTAGACAGGGGACCGATGAGCAGTTCTTC. It translates to CASSLRQGTDEQFF.

The chain has TRBV4-1 and TRBJ1-4; TRBD1 matches 8 bases. Germline CDR1 MGHRA, CDR2 YSYEKL. This CDR3 spans 16 amino acids. V gave up 4 bases and J gave up 8 bases; unmatched junction bases: 12. The DNA for the CDR3 is TGCGCCAGCAGCCCTATCCAGGGGGCAGTATGGGAAAAACTGTTTTTT. Translation: CASSPIQGAVWEKLFF.

The chain carries TRBV20-1 and TRBJ2-1; D unclear. The germline V gene encodes CDR1 DFQATT and CDR2 SNEGSKA (reference sequence). This CDR3 contains 14 residues. V was trimmed by 3 bases and J by 0 bases, leaving 9 bases between them. In DNA, the CDR3 is TGCAGTGCTAGGAGTACCAACTCCTACAATGAGCAGTTCTTC. Encoded protein: CSARSTNSYNEQFF.

V is TRBV20-1 and J is TRBJ2-3, with 8 nucleotides matching TRBD1. Trimming at V came to 6 bases and at J to 1 base, leaving 6 bases not matched to a gene. The CDR3 loop spans 14 amino acids. Germline assignment: CDR1 DFQATT and CDR2 SNEGSKA (reference sequence). CDR3 bases: TGCAGTGCCCTAGTGACAGGGGGCACAGATACGCAGTATTTT. Translating it yields CSALVTGGTDTQYF.

The V call is TRBV3-1, the J call TRBJ2-2; D gene unclear. Trimming removed 3 bases at V and 5 bases at J, with 10 bases between. This CDR3 comprises 14 residues. Germline assignment: CDR1 LGHDT and CDR2 YNNKEL (reference sequence). CDR3 amino acids: CASSQGARTGELFF. For the CDR3, the DNA is TGTGCCAGCAGCCAGGGTGCAAGGACCGGGGAGCTGTTTTTT.

This clonotype was counted only a few times. CDR3 loop: CASSYSRIYNEQFF. For the CDR3, the DNA is TGTGCCAGCAGTTACTCTCGGATTTACAATGAGCAGTTCTTC. V gene TRBV6-5 combines with J gene TRBJ2-1; D is unclear. This CDR3 has 14 residues. The germline V gene encodes CDR1 MNHEY and CDR2 SVGAGI. Deletions cut 0 bases from V and 4 bases from J, with 7 bases between.

Many counts were recorded for this clonotype. This chain uses TRBV7-3 with TRBJ2-1; the D gene is possibly TRBD2 (6 bases). The germline gives CDR1 SGHTA, CDR2 FQGTGA. The V end was cut by 6 bases, the J end by 6 bases, with 18 bases between. The CDR3 spans 15 residues. CDR3 residues: CASSRGGSQVNEQFF. The CDR3 DNA is TGTGCCAGCAGTAGAGGAGGGAGTCAGGTCAATGAGCAGTTCTTC.

With regard to this clonotype: An end of the junction differs from the germline gene, which may be a read error. The chain employs TRBV7-2 and TRBJ2-3; the match to TRBD1 covers 11 bases. This CDR3 comprises 15 residues. Per the germline V gene, CDR1 is SGHTA and CDR2 is FQGNSA. The CDR3 DNA sequence: TGTGTCAGCAGCTTGATAGGGACAGGGGGAGATACGCAGTATTTT. Its protein product is CVSSLIGTGGDTQYF.

This clonotype was counted many times. This chain joins TRBV4-1 and TRBJ2-1; possible D gene TRBD1, 5 bases. The CDR3 runs 14 residues. Trimming left V 5 bases short and J 5 bases short, with 13 bases between. Germline CDR1 reads MGHRA; CDR2 reads YSYEKL. CDR3 DNA sequence: TGCGCCAGCAGCTCCCAGGTAGGGGACAATGAGCAGTTCTTC. Translation gives CASSSQVGDNEQFF.

This chain connects TRBV6-1 to TRBJ2-5; 11 positions match TRBD2. This CDR3 spans 18 amino acids. CDR1 is MNHNS and CDR2 is SASEGT in the germline V gene. The trim removed 4 bases at V and 5 bases at J, leaving 15 bases unmatched. CDR3 sequence reads: CASSGHSTSGGFWETQYF. The CDR3 nucleotides are TGTGCCAGCAGTGGGCACTCAACTAGCGGGGGCTTTTGGGAGACCCAGTACTTC.

This clonotype was seen more than once but under ten times. The J gene is TRBJ2-1, the V gene TRBV4-1; D may be TRBD2 (5 bases). The CDR3 sequence is 13 residues long. Germline V gene sequence: CDR1 MGHRA, CDR2 YSYEKL. V was clipped by 1 base and J by 8 bases, with 9 bases between them. The CDR3 protein is CASSQAPGYEQFF. The CDR3 DNA is TGCGCCAGCAGCCAAGCCCCGGGGTATGAGCAGTTCTTC.

This clonotype was detected a few times. The chain employs TRBV6-1 and TRBJ2-7; 7 bases are shared with TRBD1. The length of the CDR3 is 14 residues. V dropped 7 bases and J dropped 0; count of bases not matched to a gene: 6. CDR1 MNHNS and CDR2 SASEGT come from the germline V gene. In DNA, the CDR3 is TGTGCCAGCATTTCCGACAGGGTCTCCTACGAGCAGTACTTC. Protein sequence: CASISDRVSYEQYF.

This clonotype was detected a few times. This chain uses TRBV20-1 with TRBJ1-2; the match to TRBD1 covers 7 bases. CDR1 is DFQATT and CDR2 is SNEGSKA in the germline V gene (reference sequence). The CDR3 loop spans 14 amino acids. V was pared by 7 bases and J by 7 bases, with 15 bases of the junction left unmatched. CDR3 amino acids: CSVLRASTGSGYTF. CDR3 sequence (DNA): TGCAGTGTCCTTAGGGCCTCGACAGGGTCTGGCTACACCTTC.

At least ten counts were recorded for this clonotype. This sequence joins TRBV29-1 and TRBJ2-5; no reliable D call. The length of the CDR3 is 12 residues. Germline V gives CDR1 SQVTM, CDR2 ANQGSEA. Trimming shortened V by 6 bases and J by 1 base, and 9 bases separated the two germline ends. In DNA, the CDR3 is TGCAGCGTCGTACAGAGCCAAGAGACCCAGTACTTC. This sequence encodes CSVVQSQETQYF.

The chain is built from TRBV5-1 and TRBJ2-3; TRBD1 matches 9 bases. Germline CDR1 is SGHRS and CDR2 is YFSETQ. The CDR3 contains 17 residues. The V segment lost 0 bases and the J segment 1 base; nucleotides outside the gene matches: 6. CDR3 sequence: CASSLVGQGGGTDTQYF. CDR3 nucleotides: TGCGCCAGCAGCTTGGTGGGACAGGGAGGTGGCACAGATACGCAGTATTTT.

This clonotype has a handful of counts. The rearrangement uses TRBV2 and TRBJ2-3; 7 bases align to TRBD2. Germline V gives CDR1 SNHLY, CDR2 FYNNEI. The junction had 9 bases not matched to a gene; V was cut back by 3 bases and J by 0 bases. This CDR3 comprises 17 residues. CDR3 protein: CASSEKGSGASTDTQYF. The CDR3 DNA reads as TGTGCCAGCAGTGAGAAAGGGAGCGGGGCTAGCACAGATACGCAGTATTTT.

This clonotype was detected only a few times. The chain uses TRBV5-1 and TRBJ2-3; 7 positions match TRBD2. Per the germline V gene, CDR1 is SGHRS and CDR2 is YFSETQ. With V trimmed by 3 bases and J by 3 bases, 10 bases remained unmatched. This CDR3 is built from 16 residues. The CDR3 region is CASSSTGLSGTDTQYF. The DNA of the CDR3 is TGCGCCAGCAGCTCAACGGGACTAAGTGGGACAGATACGCAGTATTTT.

This clonotype was counted ten times or more. This chain connects TRBV25-1 to TRBJ2-5; D gene unclear. The germline V gene has CDR1 MGHDK and CDR2 SYGVNS. CDR3 length equals 14 residues. V dropped 3 bases and J dropped 5 bases, with 13 bases sitting between them. CDR3 amino acids: CASSDPRQLETQYF. Written as DNA, the CDR3 is TGTGCCAGCAGTGACCCTAGGCAGCTGGAGACCCAGTACTTC.